This T cell receptor beta chain is from a study of vaccination and CD4 T cells after COVID-19 (dated 2022 in TCRdb). Some background on the complete study: SARS-CoV-2 positivity had been established in the convalescent patients by nasal swab PCR, and mild disease was recorded in some 10 of these patients and severe disease in one. Six males and four females were included in the convalescent cohort, with two Hispanic individuals, seven Caucasians, two Asians and one multiracial person represented. Participants got two doses of the Pfizer-BioNTech BNT162b2 vaccine (n=8) or two doses of the Moderna mRNA-1273 vaccine (n=2). Post-COVID blood samples were collected from convalescent patients a median of approximately 93 days after diagnosis, with a range of roughly 30 to 170 days. Post-vaccine blood samples were taken a median of roughly 72 days after the second vaccine dose, with a range of about 14 to 241 days. The cultures were stimulated with overlapping spike peptide pools from SARS-CoV-2 and from the common cold coronaviruses HCoV-NL63, HCoV-OC43 and HCoV-229E. In control cultures, a CEFX viral epitope pool was used as positive control, an HIV-1 Nef peptide pool was used as negative control, or no peptide was added. The spike-specific CD4+ TCR repertoire was compared before and after mRNA vaccination in nine to ten COVID-19 convalescent patients and a few infection-naive healthy vaccine recipients.

The study at large found these results: In convalescent patients, a median roughly 86% of post-vaccine SARS-CoV-2-reactive clones were detected only after vaccination, suggesting vaccine-specific priming. Of the vaccine-specific clones found in convalescent patients, nearly all (304 of 307) were mono-reactive for SARS-CoV-2 spike instead of being cross-reactive with common cold coronaviruses. Only a relatively small number of convalescent patients were included in the study, and early timepoints following natural infection were not analyzed. The median number of SARS-CoV-2-reactive clonotypes rose from under 25 after infection to 38 after vaccination, but the change was not significant.

The treatment or condition tag for this specimen amounts to: roughly 10-day PBMC culture with coronavirus spike peptide pools or control peptides (ViraFEST assay). The ViraFEST assay was used in the study, in which antigen-specific T cells were expanded with peptide pools and expanded clonotypes were subsequently identified by TCR sequencing. The convalescent patients' positive SARS-CoV-2 PCR tests were from March to December 2020, which was before the Alpha, Beta and Delta variants emerged in the United States. Over 1.5 million PBMCs per well were cultured in IMDM with roughly 5.5% human AB serum and roughly 9.3 IU/ml IL-2, plus 10 ug/ml peptide pools. On days 3 and 7, half of the culture medium was replaced with fresh IL-2-containing medium. CD4+ T cells were isolated after roughly 10 days of culture through negative selection using the EasySep CD4+ T cell isolation kit. Ficoll-Paque Plus gradient centrifugation was used to isolate PBMCs from whole blood, and the isolated PBMCs were then either used fresh or cryopreserved at -140C. Culture conditions were generally each tested in triplicate wells.

Cut back by 5 bases and 4 bases, the V and J ends lie 19 bases apart. The germline V gene specifies SGHAT as CDR1 and FQNNGV as CDR2. The CDR3 goes from the cysteine to the phenylalanine over 16 residues. Here the CDR3 DNA is all that survives: 48 bases in frame from base 1. The library was prepared using PCR. DNA from cultured CD4+ T cells underwent TCR sequencing with the Oncomine TCR Beta short-read assay at the Johns Hopkins FTIC core. The QIAamp micro DNA kit was used to extract genomic DNA from the cultured CD4+ T cells. Oncomine TCR Beta libraries from cultured CD4+ T cells were pooled with unique dual indexes and sequenced on an Illumina iSeq 100. The source study handled its data this way. Non-productive sequences were removed, and CDR3s not starting with C, not ending with F or W, or shorter than 7 amino acids were discarded. Antigen-specific clonotypes were identified using the MANAFEST web application through comparison of peptide-stimulated wells with reference and other culture wells. To be called positive, a clone needed an FDR below 0.05, an odds ratio above 5, and a productive frequency above 0.1% in at least two of three replicate wells. Cross-reactive clonotypes were defined as significantly expanded in both SARS-CoV-2 spike wells and at least one common cold coronavirus spike condition. Levenshtein distances (stringdist) and unrooted phylogenetic trees (ape) in R version 3.6.1 were used to assess CDR3 homology. In-frame beta chains were kept once TCRdb had trimmed the public reads at Q25 with fastp and called clones with MiXCR. Entries are consolidated by CDR3 protein sequence, retaining the most common genes and DNA. V and J calls and clone size were set by TCRdb, not the authors. This sample holds approximately 8,800 distinct CDR3 sequences; about 56% were observed only once. 35% to 45% of the sample rests with the top ten.

In regard to this clonotype: Its cognate antigen has yet to be identified. Within one base of it there is no much larger clone, and no base qualities were kept.

The rearranged segments are TRBV11-2 and TRBJ2-3; the D gene is perhaps TRBD1 or TRBD2, as each covers 5 bases. The sequencing sample was made of CD4+ T cells from blood, cultured in vitro. This sequence was found in a human donor who had recovered from COVID-19. The bases are TGTGCCAGCAGCGACGGGACCGTAGAAAGTTCAGATACGCAGTATTTT. It translates as CASSDGTVESSDTQYF. The entire variable domain, with the stretches around the CDR3 drawn from the reference TRBV11-2 and TRBJ2-3 proteins, is EAGVAQSPRYKIIEKRQSVAFWCNPISGHATLYWYQQILGQGPKLLIQFQNNGVVDDSQLPKDRFSAERLKGVDSTLKIQPAKLEDSAVYLCASSDGTVESSDTQYFGPGTRLTVL.